Detailed here is one TCR beta chain. The target antigen is unknown. A much larger clone differs from this one at a single base, so this may be a read error. Constant-segment primers were used for 5'RACE, and the resulting TCR alpha and TCR beta cDNA libraries carried sample barcodes and UMIs. TCRdb itself ran the 5' RACE reads through MiXCR, one entry per CDR3 protein. The data contain approximately 560,000 distinct CDR3 sequences, around 15% of them singletons. Deletions cut 0 bases from V and 6 bases from J, with 0 bases between. The CDR3 extends over 11 amino acids. Germline CDR1 reads SGDLS; CDR2 reads YYNGEE. This sample stems from a study of T-cell memory formation after mild COVID-19. The study, taken as a whole, reports: Contracting clones from day 15 to 85 showed balanced CD4/CD8; later expanders favored CD4+. Contracting CD4+ clones were located mainly in CM and EM, and CD8+ clones in EMRA. Some responding clones appeared in pre-infection memory, suggesting cross-reactive memory joined.

The sequenced sample was PBMCs or a T cell subset sorted from them (not recorded which). This chain joins TRBV9 and TRBJ2-2, with D hard to call. This clonotype was obtained from an adult woman who had mild COVID-19 (a few samples of this study predate the infection). Cell type and time point are not known. Here the CDR3 reads CASSVAGELFF. CDR3 in DNA: TGTGCCAGCAGCGTAGCCGGGGAGCTGTTTTTT.